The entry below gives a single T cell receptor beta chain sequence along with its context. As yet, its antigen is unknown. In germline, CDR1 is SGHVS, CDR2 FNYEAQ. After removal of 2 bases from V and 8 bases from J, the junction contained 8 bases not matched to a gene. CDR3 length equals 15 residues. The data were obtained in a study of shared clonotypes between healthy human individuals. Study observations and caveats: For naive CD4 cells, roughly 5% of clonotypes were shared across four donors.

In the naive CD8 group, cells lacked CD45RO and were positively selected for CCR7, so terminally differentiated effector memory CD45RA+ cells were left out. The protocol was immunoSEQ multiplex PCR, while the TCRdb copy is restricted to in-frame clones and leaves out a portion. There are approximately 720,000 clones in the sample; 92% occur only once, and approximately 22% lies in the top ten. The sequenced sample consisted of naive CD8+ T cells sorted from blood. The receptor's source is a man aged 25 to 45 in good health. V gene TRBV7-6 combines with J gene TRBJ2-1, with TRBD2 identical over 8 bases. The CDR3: CASSLRWGLVYEQFF. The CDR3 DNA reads TGTGCCAGCAGCTTAAGGTGGGGACTAGTCTATGAGCAGTTCTTC.